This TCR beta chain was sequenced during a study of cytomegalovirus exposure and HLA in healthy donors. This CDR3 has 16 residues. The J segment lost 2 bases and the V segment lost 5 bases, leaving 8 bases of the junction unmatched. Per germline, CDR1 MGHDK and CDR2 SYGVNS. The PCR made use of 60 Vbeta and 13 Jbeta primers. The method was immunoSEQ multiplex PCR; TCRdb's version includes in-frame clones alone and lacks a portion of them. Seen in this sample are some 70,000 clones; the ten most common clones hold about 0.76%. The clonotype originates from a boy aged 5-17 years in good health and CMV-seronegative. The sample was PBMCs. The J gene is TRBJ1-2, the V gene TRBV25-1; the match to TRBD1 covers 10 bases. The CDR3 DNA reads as TGTGCCAGCAGTAGGGGACAGGGGACCCTCAACTATGGCTACACCTTC. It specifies CASSRGQGTLNYGYTF.